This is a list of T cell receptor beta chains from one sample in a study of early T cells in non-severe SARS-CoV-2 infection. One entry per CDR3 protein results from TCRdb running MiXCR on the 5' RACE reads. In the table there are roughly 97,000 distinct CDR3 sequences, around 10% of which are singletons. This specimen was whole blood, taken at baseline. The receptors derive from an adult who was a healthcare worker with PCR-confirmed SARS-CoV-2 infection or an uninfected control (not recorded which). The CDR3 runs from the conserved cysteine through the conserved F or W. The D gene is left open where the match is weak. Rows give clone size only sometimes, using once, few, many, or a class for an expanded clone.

CDR3nt: TGTGCCAGTAGCAGAGGGGAGTTCTACGAGCAGTACTTC
CDR3aa: CASSRGEFYEQYF
j_gene: TRBJ2-7
d_gene: .
v_gene: TRBV19
abundance: few

CDR3nt: TGTGCCAGCAGACCCTTAAGACAAGGGGGGTTCCAAGAGACCCAGTACTTC
CDR3aa: CASRPLRQGGFQETQYF
j_gene: TRBJ2-5
d_gene: .
v_gene: TRBV27
abundance: many

CDR3nt: TGTGCCAGCAGCTCCTTGGGATGGGGCACAGATACGCAGTATTTT
CDR3aa: CASSSLGWGTDTQYF
j_gene: TRBJ2-3
d_gene: .
v_gene: TRBV7-2
abundance: many

CDR3nt: TGTGCCAGCAGCTTAGAGTCCCAGCCCCAGCATTTT
CDR3aa: CASSLESQPQHF
j_gene: TRBJ1-5
d_gene: .
v_gene: TRBV7-9
abundance: .

CDR3nt: TGTGCCAGCAGCCCATTTACCGCGAACACCGGGGAGCTGTTTTTT
CDR3aa: CASSPFTANTGELFF
j_gene: TRBJ2-2
d_gene: .
v_gene: TRBV7-9
abundance: .

CDR3nt: TGTGCCAGCAGCGTCAGCAGGGGGAAAGGGGAGACCCAGTACTTC
CDR3aa: CASSVSRGKGETQYF
j_gene: TRBJ2-5
d_gene: TRBD1
v_gene: TRBV9
abundance: .

CDR3nt: TGTGCCAGCAGCTTCGGACTAGCGTCAGATACGCAGTATTTT
CDR3aa: CASSFGLASDTQYF
j_gene: TRBJ2-3
d_gene: TRBD2
v_gene: TRBV7-9
abundance: many

CDR3nt: TGTGCCAGCAGTTACTCGAGAGGGGGGACTGAAGCTTTCTTT
CDR3aa: CASSYSRGGTEAFF
j_gene: TRBJ1-1
d_gene: .
v_gene: TRBV6-5
abundance: few

CDR3nt: TGTGCCAGCAGTTCCAACCCCCAGGGCTTGCCAGATACGCAGTATTTT
CDR3aa: CASSSNPQGLPDTQYF
j_gene: TRBJ2-3
d_gene: .
v_gene: TRBV6-5
abundance: few

CDR3nt: TGCGCCAGCAGCCGGGACAGGGCGTCAGATACGCAGTATTTT
CDR3aa: CASSRDRASDTQYF
j_gene: TRBJ2-3
d_gene: TRBD1
v_gene: TRBV5-1
abundance: many

CDR3nt: TGCGCCAGCGGGATCGGGCAGAACACCGGGGAGCTGTTTTTT
CDR3aa: CASGIGQNTGELFF
j_gene: TRBJ2-2
d_gene: .
v_gene: TRBV5-1
abundance: few

CDR3nt: TGTGCCAGCAGTGCCGGGAGAGAAACAGATACGCAGTATTTT
CDR3aa: CASSAGRETDTQYF
j_gene: TRBJ2-3
d_gene: .
v_gene: TRBV6-1
abundance: many

CDR3nt: TGTGCCATCATGGGACTAGCTATTGAGACCCAGTACTTC
CDR3aa: CAIMGLAIETQYF
j_gene: TRBJ2-5
d_gene: TRBD2
v_gene: TRBV6-1
abundance: .

CDR3nt: TGTGCCAGCAGTTCCCTAGCGGGTCGGGGTTCGGGAGATACGCAGTATTTT
CDR3aa: CASSSLAGRGSGDTQYF
j_gene: TRBJ2-3
d_gene: TRBD2
v_gene: TRBV6-2/TRBV6-3
abundance: few

CDR3nt: TGTGCCTGGAGTACGGACAGCCCTCATCAGCCCCAGCATTTT
CDR3aa: CAWSTDSPHQPQHF
j_gene: TRBJ1-5
d_gene: .
v_gene: TRBV30
abundance: few

CDR3nt: TGTGCCAGCAGCGTTTCGGACGCCCTGGCCTACGAGCAGTACTTC
CDR3aa: CASSVSDALAYEQYF
j_gene: TRBJ2-7
d_gene: .
v_gene: TRBV9
abundance: few

CDR3nt: TGCAGCGTTTATGGCACTGAAGCTTTCTTT
CDR3aa: CSVYGTEAFF
j_gene: TRBJ1-1
d_gene: .
v_gene: TRBV29-1
abundance: many

CDR3nt: TGTGCCAGCAGCCCGGGACTAGCCAAAAACATTCAGTACTTC
CDR3aa: CASSPGLAKNIQYF
j_gene: TRBJ2-4
d_gene: .
v_gene: TRBV12-3/TRBV12-4
abundance: few

CDR3nt: TGTGCCAGCAGCTACCAAACAGGGACGGATGAGCAGTTCTTC
CDR3aa: CASSYQTGTDEQFF
j_gene: TRBJ2-1
d_gene: .
v_gene: TRBV5-5
abundance: many

CDR3nt: TGTGCCACCAGATTCAGGGTGAACACTGAAGCTTTCTTT
CDR3aa: CATRFRVNTEAFF
j_gene: TRBJ1-1
d_gene: .
v_gene: TRBV7-2
abundance: .

CDR3nt: TGTGCCTGGAGTGGCGACGGAAATCAGCCCCAGCATTTT
CDR3aa: CAWSGDGNQPQHF
j_gene: TRBJ1-5
d_gene: .
v_gene: TRBV30
abundance: .

CDR3nt: TGCGCCAGCAGCTTTTACTGGACTAGCGGGAGTATGGAGTTCTTC
CDR3aa: CASSFYWTSGSMEFF
j_gene: TRBJ2-1
d_gene: TRBD2
v_gene: TRBV4-1
abundance: many

CDR3nt: TGTGCCAGCAGATCTATGGGACAGTCCTACAATGAGCAGTTCTTC
CDR3aa: CASRSMGQSYNEQFF
j_gene: TRBJ2-1
d_gene: TRBD1
v_gene: TRBV5-5
abundance: .

CDR3nt: TGCAGTGCTAGAGACTGGACGACCTACAATGAGCAGTTCTTC
CDR3aa: CSARDWTTYNEQFF
j_gene: TRBJ2-1
d_gene: .
v_gene: TRBV20-1
abundance: many

CDR3nt: TGTGCCAGCGGAAGATGGGACACTGAAGCTTTCTTT
CDR3aa: CASGRWDTEAFF
j_gene: TRBJ1-1
d_gene: .
v_gene: TRBV6-1
abundance: few

CDR3nt: TGCAGTGCTAGGGGGGGGACAGAGCTCTACCACACAGATACGCAGTATTTT
CDR3aa: CSARGGTELYHTDTQYF
j_gene: TRBJ2-3
d_gene: .
v_gene: TRBV20-1
abundance: .

CDR3nt: TGTGCCAGCAGTGAAGGGACCCAGTACTTC
CDR3aa: CASSEGTQYF
j_gene: TRBJ2-5
d_gene: .
v_gene: TRBV2
abundance: many

CDR3nt: TGTGCCAGCAGCTTAGCGTCTTCCAGCTACACCGGGGAGCTGTTTTTT
CDR3aa: CASSLASSSYTGELFF
j_gene: TRBJ2-2
d_gene: .
v_gene: TRBV7-9
abundance: many

CDR3nt: TGTGCCACCAGCAGTAAAGGGCCCTCATCAGCTCAAGCTTTCTTT
CDR3aa: CATSSKGPSSAQAFF
j_gene: TRBJ1-1
d_gene: .
v_gene: TRBV15
abundance: many

CDR3nt: TGTGCCAGCGAGGGACTAGCATTCTACAATGAGCAGTTCTTC
CDR3aa: CASEGLAFYNEQFF
j_gene: TRBJ2-1
d_gene: TRBD2
v_gene: TRBV7-2
abundance: .

CDR3nt: TGTGCCTGGAGTCCGGACAACTATGGCTACACCTTC
CDR3aa: CAWSPDNYGYTF
j_gene: TRBJ1-2
d_gene: .
v_gene: TRBV30
abundance: many

CDR3nt: TGTGCCAGCAGCCCCCGAAGGGAGGTCAAAAACATTCAGTACTTC
CDR3aa: CASSPRREVKNIQYF
j_gene: TRBJ2-4
d_gene: .
v_gene: TRBV7-2
abundance: few

CDR3nt: TGTGCCAGCATTGCTCTCTATGGCTACACCTTC
CDR3aa: CASIALYGYTF
j_gene: TRBJ1-2
d_gene: .
v_gene: TRBV6-5
abundance: many